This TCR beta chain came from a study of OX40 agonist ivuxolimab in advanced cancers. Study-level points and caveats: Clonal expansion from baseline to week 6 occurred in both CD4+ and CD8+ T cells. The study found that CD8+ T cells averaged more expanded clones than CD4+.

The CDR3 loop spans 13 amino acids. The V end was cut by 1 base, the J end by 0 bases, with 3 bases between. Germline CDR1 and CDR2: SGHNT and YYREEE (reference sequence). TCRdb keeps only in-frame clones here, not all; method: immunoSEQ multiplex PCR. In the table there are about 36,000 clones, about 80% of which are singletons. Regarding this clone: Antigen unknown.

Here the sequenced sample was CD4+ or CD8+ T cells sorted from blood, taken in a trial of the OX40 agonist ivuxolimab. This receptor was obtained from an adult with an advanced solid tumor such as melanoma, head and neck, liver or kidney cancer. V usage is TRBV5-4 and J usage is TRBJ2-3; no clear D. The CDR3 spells CASSLLSTDTQYF. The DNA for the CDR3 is TGTGCCAGCAGCTTGTTGAGCACAGATACGCAGTATTTT.